Only one count was recorded for the clone carrying this TCR beta chain. Antigen specificity is unknown. These data come from a study of cytomegalovirus exposure and HLA in healthy donors. Study findings and constraints: Earlier results showed most TCR beta V segments being productive about 87% or about 30% of the time. Overall, roughly 160 TCR beta chains were annotated as cytomegalovirus-associated. Based on reports, TCR beta sequences accurately predicted HLA-A and HLA-B alleles for most subjects.

CDR1 and CDR2 from the germline V gene are DFQATT and SNEGSKA (reference sequence). This CDR3 is built from 11 residues. The V segment lost 3 bases and the J segment 8 bases; nucleotides outside the gene matches: 2. Researchers ran the PCR with 60 Vbeta and 13 Jbeta primers. Using immunoSEQ multiplex PCR, the repertoire was profiled, and TCRdb retains in-frame clones only, with some absent. The table has roughly 100,000 clones, over 75% seen once. Sequenced: PBMCs. The V and J genes are TRBV20-1 and TRBJ1-2; 8 bases are a match to TRBD1. The receptor was isolated from a man aged 55 to 70 in good health and CMV-seropositive. The CDR3 sequence: CSASDRGGYTF. Written as DNA, the CDR3 is TGCAGTGCTAGCGACAGGGGCGGCTACACCTTC.